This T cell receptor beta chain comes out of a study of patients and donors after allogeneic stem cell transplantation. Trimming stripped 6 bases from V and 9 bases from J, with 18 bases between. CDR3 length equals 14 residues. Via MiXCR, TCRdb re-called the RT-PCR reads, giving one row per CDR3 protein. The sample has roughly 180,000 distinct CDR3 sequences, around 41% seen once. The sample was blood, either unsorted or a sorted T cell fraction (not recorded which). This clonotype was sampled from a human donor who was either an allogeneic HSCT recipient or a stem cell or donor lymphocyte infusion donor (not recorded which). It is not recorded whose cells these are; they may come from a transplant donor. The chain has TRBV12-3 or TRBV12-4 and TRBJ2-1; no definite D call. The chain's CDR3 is CASRTTDFSGEQFF. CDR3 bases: TGTGCCAGCAGAACAACGGATTTCTCTGGTGAGCAGTTCTTC.